This T cell receptor beta chain was sequenced in a study of blood T cell repertoires in COVID-19 (dated by TCRdb to the early 2020s). The study in broad terms: Samples from collaborators originated in the United States, Italy and Spain and spanned both the acute and convalescent phases of COVID-19. Deeply sampled blood TCRbeta repertoires from subjects exposed to, actively infected with, or recovered from COVID-19 were included in the dataset. Samples came from the ongoing ImmuneRACE study (first 160 participants) plus 1,254 subjects from 6 global collaborators. Where available, HLA class I and class II types were taken from metadata supplied by the sample provider and were not determined by assay-based typing. The repertoires were released in a freely available public database meant as a resource for research on the immune response to SARS-CoV-2. Sample metadata almost always included a de-identified subject ID, COVID-19 status, age in years and sex. The prospective study material was composed of cDNA or gDNA derived from T cells, B-cell-depleted T cells, or PBMCs.

The investigation overall reported the following: The amount of clinical and demographic metadata varied by source and participant and was provided uncurated.

V sheds 1 base and J sheds 8 bases, leaving 6 bases between their ends. The CDR3 contains 12 residues, cysteine and phenylalanine counted. The read is trimmed to its CDR3 DNA, 36 bases read in frame from base 1. A note on this clone: Its specific antigen is unknown. No much larger clonotype is one base removed from it; base qualities were not supplied.

Whole blood was collected in K2EDTA tubes by collaborating institutions according to the institutions' own protocols. For TCRbeta analysis, collaborators shipped samples in one of three forms: frozen whole blood, isolated PBMCs, or DNA extracted from either of those sample types. The immunoSEQ Assay, a bias-controlled multiplex PCR, was used to amplify TCRbeta CDR3 regions from genomic DNA. In the original analysis: The number of nucleated cells in each sample was estimated by amplification of reference gene primers within the assay. To quantify the absolute abundance of each unique TCRbeta CDR3 rearrangement, sequence reads were collapsed and filtered. For each sample, productive Simpson clonality was calculated as the square root of Simpson's diversity index across productive rearrangements. This is the immuneACCESS table as TCRdb keeps it, with only in-frame sequences that have V and J called. A part of the clones is gone; compared with another copy, unresolved V genes explain less than half, and the rest is unexplained. Clone size and the V and J calls come from that table; the DNA yielded D and trimming. For this sample there are 150,000 to 180,000 clones; about 85% appear just once. The top ten hold about 2.4% of the sample.

The sequenced sample consisted of peripheral blood. The V and J segments used are TRBV12-3 or TRBV12-4 and TRBJ1-3; TRBD1 is a possible D gene, resting on 5 matching bases. The source of this sequence is a woman between 65 and 79 years old with acute or convalescent COVID-19. CDR3 reads: CASSLGRDTIYF. The bases are TGTGCCAGCAGTTTAGGCAGGGACACCATATATTTT.